This T cell receptor (beta chain) stems from a study of technical replicates of blood from several donors. The sample holds one count of this clone. TCRdb keeps only in-frame clones here, not all; method: immunoSEQ multiplex PCR. The sample has tens of thousands of clones, around nine tenths seen once; the top ten hold 0.41%. The CDR3 totals 19 residues. V was pared by 5 bases and J by 0 bases, with 23 bases between. The germline V gene encodes CDR1 SEHNR and CDR2 FQNEAQ (reference sequence). The chain carries TRBV7-9 and TRBJ2-1; possibly TRBD1 for D (6 bases). The material sequenced was T cells isolated from PBMCs. The TCR comes from a human donor in good health. Here the CDR3 reads CASSPGVGQKESSYNEQFF. The CDR3 coding sequence is TGTGCCAGCAGCCCAGGGGTGGGGCAGAAGGAGAGCTCCTACAATGAGCAGTTCTTC.